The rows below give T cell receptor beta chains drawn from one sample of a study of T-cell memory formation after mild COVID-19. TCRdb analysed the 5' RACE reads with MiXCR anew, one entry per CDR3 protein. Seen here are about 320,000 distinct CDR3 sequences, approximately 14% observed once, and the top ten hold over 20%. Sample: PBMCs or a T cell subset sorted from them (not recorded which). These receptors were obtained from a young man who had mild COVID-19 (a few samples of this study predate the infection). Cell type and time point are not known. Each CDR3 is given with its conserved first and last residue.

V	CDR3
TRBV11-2	CASSLVSSGARETQYF
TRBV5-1	CASSLATGGEQYF
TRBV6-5	CASSPGQGARHNEQFF
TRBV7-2	CASSLAVDRQYF
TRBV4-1	CASSQEWTGARHEQYF
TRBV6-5	CASSWRGRADTQYF
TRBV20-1	CSAISLGGRETQYF
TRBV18	CASSPFEGASSGNTIYF
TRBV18	CASSPRVRAGGELFF
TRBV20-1	CSARDFPLDATQYF
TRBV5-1	CASSLEAVRRGYTF
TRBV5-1	CASSSGTSGWETQYF
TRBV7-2	CASSYPDRGGNEQFF
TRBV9	CASSVAPRGVQANYGYTF
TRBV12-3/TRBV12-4	CASSRTGAGYGYTF
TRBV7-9	CASSLVAGETGKLFF
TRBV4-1	CASSQQPRLALDTQYF
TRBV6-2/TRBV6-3	CASSYSQILYQPQHF
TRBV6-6	CASSSPYTGTDGEAFF
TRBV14	CASSHLPTGGLYNEQFF
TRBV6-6	CASSARQGAGQETQYF
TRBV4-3	CASSPPDRRTEAFF